The TCR beta chain under discussion was sequenced for a study of T-cell memory formation after mild COVID-19. Per the germline V gene, CDR1 is KGHSH and CDR2 is LQKENI. CDR3 length: 12 amino acids. With 4 bases removed from V and 5 bases from J, the gap between germline ends came to 5 bases. TCRdb re-analysed the 5' RACE reads in MiXCR, keeping a single row per CDR3 protein. The table lists 300,000 to 400,000 distinct CDR3 sequences, roughly 15% of them singletons. The TCR sequence derives from a man younger than 35 who had mild COVID-19 (a few samples of this study predate the infection). Cell type and time point are not known. The V and J genes are TRBV18 and TRBJ1-4; no clear D gene. The sequenced material came from PBMCs or a T cell subset sorted from them (not recorded which). CDR3 in DNA: TGTGCCAGCTCACAGAAGAATGAAAAACTGTTTTTT. The encoded protein is CASSQKNEKLFF.